The clone carrying this T cell receptor (beta chain) came up many times. As yet, its antigen is unknown. The read terminates 3 residues before the CDR3 end, so the remaining end is supplied by the germline J gene. Both groups were predominantly of Caucasian heritage. Equal genomic DNA amounts from CVID and control samples were sequenced. Produced via immunoSEQ multiplex PCR; TCRdb's table is partial and in-frame only. The sample lists 45,000 to 55,000 clones, none appearing once, the ten largest making up 5.4%. This sample stems from a study of T cell clonality in common variable immunodeficiency. Study-wide results and limits: CVID subjects had higher TCRbeta clonality than healthy controls, most marked in about a third.

The CDR3 is made up of 13 amino acids. CDR1 SGHDN and CDR2 FVKESK come from the germline V gene. The V and J ends lost 4 bases and 4 bases respectively, with 11 bases between them. The sample comprised peripheral blood mononuclear cells. The V and J genes are TRBV14 and TRBJ2-7; the D gene is possibly TRBD2 (6 bases). The receptor's source is a person aged 18 to 70 in good health. The CDR3 region is CASSRERGYEQYF. The covered CDR3 bases are TGTGCCAGCAGCCGAGAACGGGGGTACGAG.